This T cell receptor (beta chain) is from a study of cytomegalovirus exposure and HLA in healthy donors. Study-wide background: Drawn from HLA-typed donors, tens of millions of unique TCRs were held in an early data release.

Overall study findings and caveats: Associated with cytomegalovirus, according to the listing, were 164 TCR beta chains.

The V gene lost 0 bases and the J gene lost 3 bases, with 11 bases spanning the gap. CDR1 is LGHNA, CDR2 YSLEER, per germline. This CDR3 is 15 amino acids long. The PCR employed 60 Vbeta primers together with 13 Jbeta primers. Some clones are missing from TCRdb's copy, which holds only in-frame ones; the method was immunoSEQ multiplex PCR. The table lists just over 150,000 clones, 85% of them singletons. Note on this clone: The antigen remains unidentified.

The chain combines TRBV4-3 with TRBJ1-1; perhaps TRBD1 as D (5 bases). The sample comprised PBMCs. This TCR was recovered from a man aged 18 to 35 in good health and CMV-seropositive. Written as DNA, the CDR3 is TGCGCCAGCAGCCAAGAGGGAGGGACGTACACTGAAGCTTTCTTT. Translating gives CASSQEGGTYTEAFF.